A selection of T cell receptor beta chains follows, all from one sample in a study of blood T cell repertoires in COVID-19. Sequencing was performed with immunoSEQ multiplex PCR; in TCRdb, only in-frame clones are kept and a portion is missing. The sample consists of roughly 200,000 clones, roughly 84% of them appearing once. Sequencing was carried out using peripheral blood. The receptors stem from a man aged 45-65 years with active or convalescent COVID-19. Both conserved end residues are part of each CDR3. The order of the fields is V gene, J gene, CDR3 length, CDR3 protein.

v_call: TRBV3-1/TRBV3-2; j_call: TRBJ1-2; cdr3_length: 15; cdr3_aa: CASSQVTGGPYGYTF
v_call: TRBV30; j_call: TRBJ1-2; cdr3_length: 14; cdr3_aa: CAWVTGGLFGGYTF
v_call: TRBV28; j_call: TRBJ2-7; cdr3_length: 14; cdr3_aa: CASSFQTGVYKQYF
v_call: TRBV18; j_call: TRBJ1-3; cdr3_length: 14; cdr3_aa: CASAPEHSGNTIYF
v_call: TRBV18; j_call: TRBJ2-1; cdr3_length: 14; cdr3_aa: CASSTRDRDNEQFF
v_call: TRBV7-9; j_call: TRBJ1-2; cdr3_length: 15; cdr3_aa: CASSSIGAYNYGYTF
v_call: TRBV3-1/TRBV3-2; j_call: TRBJ2-3; cdr3_length: 18; cdr3_aa: CASSQTSGGLRDTDTQYF
v_call: TRBV7-9; j_call: TRBJ2-3; cdr3_length: 15; cdr3_aa: CASSLSGGKTDTQYF
v_call: TRBV6-5; j_call: TRBJ1-2; cdr3_length: 14; cdr3_aa: CATGGGQANYGYTF
v_call: TRBV7-6; j_call: TRBJ1-1; cdr3_length: 15; cdr3_aa: CASSTLAGRNTEAFF
v_call: TRBV10-3; j_call: TRBJ1-3; cdr3_length: 15; cdr3_aa: CAISVQGANGNTIYF
v_call: TRBV28; j_call: TRBJ1-1; cdr3_length: 12; cdr3_aa: CASSFFDTEAFF
v_call: TRBV27; j_call: TRBJ1-5; cdr3_length: 10; cdr3_aa: CASCDQPQHF
v_call: TRBV19; j_call: TRBJ2-1; cdr3_length: 14; cdr3_aa: CATLRPDTYNEQFF
v_call: TRBV5-4; j_call: TRBJ1-4; cdr3_length: 15; cdr3_aa: CASSLKGGLDEKLFF
v_call: TRBV5-1; j_call: TRBJ1-1; cdr3_length: 14; cdr3_aa: CASSSVRGNTEAFF
v_call: TRBV2; j_call: TRBJ2-1; cdr3_length: 15; cdr3_aa: CASSDSGASYNEQFF
v_call: TRBV30; j_call: TRBJ1-2; cdr3_length: 14; cdr3_aa: CAWKGTGTIYGYTF
v_call: TRBV7-8; j_call: TRBJ2-5; cdr3_length: 14; cdr3_aa: CASSMDRHQETQYF
v_call: TRBV6-5; j_call: TRBJ1-2; cdr3_length: 13; cdr3_aa: CASSPGQRWGYTF
v_call: TRBV5-5; j_call: TRBJ1-6; cdr3_length: 14; cdr3_aa: CASSFPDRDSPLHF
v_call: TRBV6-6; j_call: TRBJ2-2; cdr3_length: 14; cdr3_aa: CATTPDSNTGELFF
v_call: TRBV2; j_call: TRBJ1-2; cdr3_length: 14; cdr3_aa: CASRPSGVSYGYTF
v_call: TRBV19; j_call: TRBJ1-5; cdr3_length: 14; cdr3_aa: CASRTTGDNQPQHF
v_call: TRBV6-5; j_call: TRBJ2-7; cdr3_length: 15; cdr3_aa: CASRIVLAGSGEQYF
v_call: TRBV3-1/TRBV3-2; j_call: TRBJ2-6; cdr3_length: 18; cdr3_aa: CASSQENARGTGANVLTF
v_call: TRBV27; j_call: TRBJ2-3; cdr3_length: 13; cdr3_aa: CASRLQGADTQYF
v_call: TRBV7-3; j_call: TRBJ2-2; cdr3_length: 14; cdr3_aa: CASSLDSNTGELFF
v_call: TRBV28; j_call: TRBJ2-2; cdr3_length: 17; cdr3_aa: CASSLWRGQGNTGELFF
v_call: TRBV4-2; j_call: TRBJ2-2; cdr3_length: 16; cdr3_aa: CASSQDWQGDTGELFF
v_call: TRBV7-2; j_call: TRBJ2-3; cdr3_length: 18; cdr3_aa: CASSLILAGGRRTDTQYF
v_call: TRBV6-4; j_call: TRBJ2-6; cdr3_length: 22; cdr3_aa: CASSDSRTGGSRISTGANVLTF
v_call: TRBV14; j_call: TRBJ2-7; cdr3_length: 15; cdr3_aa: CASSSDRSYNYEQYF
v_call: TRBV15; j_call: TRBJ2-7; cdr3_length: 15; cdr3_aa: CATSRAGGSNHEQYF
v_call: TRBV4-1; j_call: TRBJ1-1; cdr3_length: 17; cdr3_aa: CASSRGQAISMNTEAFF
v_call: TRBV28; j_call: TRBJ2-6; cdr3_length: 15; cdr3_aa: CASSPQAPGANVLTF
v_call: TRBV4-1; j_call: TRBJ2-2; cdr3_length: 15; cdr3_aa: CASSQPWTATGELFF
v_call: TRBV9; j_call: TRBJ2-5; cdr3_length: 17; cdr3_aa: CASSANSGLAGRETQYF
v_call: TRBV9; j_call: TRBJ1-1; cdr3_length: 14; cdr3_aa: CASSALGQLSEAFF
v_call: TRBV30; j_call: TRBJ2-1; cdr3_length: 12; cdr3_aa: CAWNSGGFEQFF